Below are 17 T cell receptor beta chains sequenced from a single sample in a study of radiotherapy plus CTLA-4 blockade in lung cancer. Measured with immunoSEQ multiplex PCR; TCRdb has only the in-frame clones, and not every one. The table lists more than 95,000 clones, roughly 74% of them singletons. The sample in question was peripheral blood, obtained from a patient treated with radiotherapy plus ipilimumab. The receptors shown here come from a human donor with non-small cell lung cancer who had a partial response to radiotherapy plus ipilimumab. Some clones in this sample may be carry-over from other donors' samples.

This clone has a count of ten or more. V is TRBV7-8 and J is TRBJ2-1; TRBD1 is a possible D gene (5 bases). The CDR3 is 14 amino acids. The germline V gene has CDR1 SGHVS and CDR2 FQNEAQ. V dropped 3 bases and J dropped 8 bases, with 14 bases sitting between them. CDR3 sequence: CASSLAPWGDEQFF. In DNA, the CDR3 is TGTGCCAGCAGCTTGGCTCCCTGGGGCGATGAGCAGTTCTTC.

The rearrangement uses TRBV7-8 and TRBJ2-7; TRBD1 aligns across 11 bases. The germline V gene encodes CDR1 SGHVS and CDR2 FQNEAQ. The trim removed 3 bases at V and 0 bases at J, leaving 7 bases unmatched. The CDR3 covers 17 residues. The CDR3 DNA follows: TGTGCCAGCAGCTTTCAGCCGGGACAGGGGGGCTCCTACGAGCAGTACTTC. Its translation is CASSFQPGQGGSYEQYF.

This chain links TRBV6-1 with TRBJ2-3; TRBD1 matches at 10 bases. V was clipped by 6 bases and J by 3 bases; unmatched bases: 6. The CDR3 runs 15 residues. CDR1 and CDR2 (germline): MNHNS, SASEGT. The CDR3, as DNA: TGTGCCAGCAGCCTCGACAGGGGGCAGACAGATACGCAGTATTTT. This translates into CASSLDRGQTDTQYF.

This rearrangement joins TRBV10-3 to TRBJ2-1; 9 bases are shared with TRBD1. J gave up 6 bases and V 0 bases, and 0 bases lay outside the gene matches. The CDR3 covers 14 residues. The germline CDR1 and CDR2 sequences are ENHRY and SYGVKD. The CDR3 DNA reads as TGTGCCATCAGTGAGTCGACAGGGGGCAATGAGCAGTTCTTC. Residues: CAISESTGGNEQFF.

The chain joins TRBV27 to TRBJ2-7; D might be TRBD1 (6 bases). Germline CDR1 and CDR2: MNHEY and SMNVEV (reference sequence). Trimming cost V 5 bases and J 4 bases, with 21 bases left between them. This CDR3 has 16 amino acids. Written as DNA, the CDR3 is TGTGCCAGCAGTATTATAACAGGGCCGGTTATGTACGAGCAGTACTTC. The encoded protein is CASSIITGPVMYEQYF.

The CDR3 here is CASSRGGEWTSTDTQYF. The CDR3 DNA is TGTGCCAGCAGCAGGGGGGGCGAGTGGACTAGCACAGATACGCAGTATTTT. The chain combines TRBV5-4 with TRBJ2-3; possibly TRBD2 for D (7 bases). The CDR3 covers 17 residues. With 4 bases removed from V and 0 bases from J, the gap between germline ends came to 18 bases. From germline, CDR1 is SGHNT and CDR2 YYREEE (reference sequence).

A single count supports this clone. CDR3: CASTPSGGYEQYF. DNA of the CDR3: TGTGCCAGCACTCCCTCGGGGGGTTACGAGCAGTACTTC. The chain has TRBV6-5 and TRBJ2-7, with 7 bases aligning to TRBD2. Germline CDR1 reads MNHEY; CDR2 reads SVGAGI. V trimming: 7 bases; J trimming: 4 bases; junction bases outside the gene matches: 7. This CDR3 is built from 13 residues.

This clone was counted a few times. J is TRBJ2-5 and V is TRBV5-6; 7 nucleotides align to TRBD2. Germline values: CDR1 SGHDT, CDR2 YYEEEE. The CDR3 sequence is 15 residues long. With V trimmed by 3 bases and J by 5 bases, 10 bases remained unmatched. The DNA for the CDR3 is TGTGCCAGCAGCTCACACCGTGGGGGAGGGGAGACCCAGTACTTC. Translation: CASSSHRGGGETQYF.

The V and J genes are TRBV2 and TRBJ2-5, with no clear D. Trimming took off 3 bases at V and 2 bases at J, with 7 bases between the two ends. This CDR3 has 13 residues. Germline V gene data show CDR1 as SNHLY and CDR2 as FYNNEI. The CDR3, as DNA: TGTGCCAGCAGTGAGTTCAGACAAGAGACCCAGTACTTC. Amino acids: CASSEFRQETQYF.

In its sample, this clone was seen a few times. Here the CDR3 DNA reads TGTGCCAGTAGTATGGACAGGGAAACTGAAGCTTTCTTT. This codes for CASSMDRETEAFF. The V gene is TRBV19, the J gene TRBJ1-1, with 8 bases lining up with TRBD1. Trimming removed 3 bases from V and 5 bases from J; junction bases left unmatched: 2. The CDR3 is 13 amino acids. Per the germline V gene, CDR1 is LNHDA and CDR2 is SQIVND (reference sequence).

The chain is built from TRBV30 and TRBJ1-5, with D perhaps matching TRBD1 (6 bases). This CDR3 region has 13 residues. Germline V CDR1 and CDR2: GTSNPN, SVGIG (reference sequence). V was clipped by 2 bases and J by 6 bases, with 11 bases between them. As DNA, the CDR3 is TGTGCCTGGAGTAGGGGGGGGCTTCAGCCCCAGCATTTT. Protein product: CAWSRGGLQPQHF.

The V call is TRBV5-5, the J call TRBJ1-4; a weak D match, TRBD1 (5 bases). With 4 bases removed from V and 0 bases from J, the gap between germline ends came to 16 bases. Germline V gene sequence: CDR1 SGHKS, CDR2 YYEKEE (reference sequence). CDR3 length equals 17 residues. The CDR3 coding sequence is TGTGCCAGCAGCACTTTTCAGGACATTGCAACTAATGAAAAACTGTTTTTT. Residues: CASSTFQDIATNEKLFF.

The J gene is TRBJ2-5, the V gene TRBV12-1; the D call in the table, TRBD2, was not verified against the DNA. TRBV12-1 constitutes a pseudogene. The CDR3 has 18 amino acids. CDR3 protein: CASGRALRRGGDQETQYF. CDR3 DNA sequence: TGTGCCAGCGGCCGAGCTCTTCGGCGGGGGGGGGACCAAGAGACCCAGTACTTC.

V usage is TRBV30 and J usage is TRBJ2-3; TRBD2 aligns across 14 bases. Trimming cost V 1 base and J 4 bases; bases outside gene matches: 4. This CDR3 is built from 16 residues. CDR1 GTSNPN and CDR2 SVGIG come from the germline V gene (reference sequence). The CDR3, as DNA: TGTGCCTGGAGTGCAGGACTAGCGGGAGGAGCAGATACGCAGTATTTT. Its protein product is CAWSAGLAGGADTQYF.

In this sample, this clone turned up a few times. The rearrangement links TRBV5-4 to TRBJ2-4; 10 nucleotides match TRBD2. J lost 7 bases, V lost 0 bases, and 4 bases had no gene match. Germline loops: CDR1 SGHNT, CDR2 YYREEE (reference sequence). There are 15 residues in the CDR3. For the CDR3, the DNA is TGTGCCAGCAGCTTGGAGCGGGGGGGCGTGAACATTCAGTACTTC. It yields the protein CASSLERGGVNIQYF. Based on the CDR3 plus reference TRBV5-4 and TRBJ2-4, the full variable domain is ETGVTQSPTHLIKTRGQQVTLRCSSQSGHNTVSWYQQALGQGPQFIFQYYREEENGRGNFPPRFSGLQFPNYSSELNVNALELDDSALYLCASSLERGGVNIQYFGAGTRLSVL.

The gene calls are TRBV28 and TRBJ1-1, with D tentatively TRBD1 (5 bases). Germline CDR1 is MDHEN and CDR2 is SYDVKM. Between the trimmed V and J ends, which lost 3 bases and 13 bases, there was a span of 15 bases. There are 12 residues in the CDR3. The CDR3 DNA follows: TGTGCCAGCAGTTTGCTTAGCAGGGCGGTTTTCTTT. Translated, it gives CASSLLSRAVFF. Together with reference TRBV28 and TRBJ1-1, the CDR3 gives the full variable domain: DVKVTQSSRYLVKRTGEKVFLECVQDMDHENMFWYRQDPGLGLRLIYFSYDVKMKEKGDIPEGYSVSREKKERFSLILESASTNQTSMYLCASSLLSRAVFFGQGTRLTVV.

The V call is TRBV7-2, the J call TRBJ2-7; the match to TRBD2 covers 7 bases. Germline V gene lookup returns CDR1 SGHTA and CDR2 FQGNSA. The V and J ends lost 5 bases and 1 base, in that order; junction bases with no gene match: 5. The CDR3 length is 14 residues. The CDR3 loop reads CASSISGESYEQYF. Here the CDR3 DNA reads TGTGCCAGCAGCATAAGCGGGGAGTCCTACGAGCAGTACTTC.